Listed here is a single TCR beta chain. The specificity of this receptor is unknown. No much larger clone exists at a distance of one base, and base qualities are not known. The CDR3 holds 14 amino acids from the cysteine to the phenylalanine. Of the read, only the CDR3 DNA is kept; its 42 bases are in frame from base 1. The germline ends are 13 bases apart after V is trimmed by 0 bases and J by 11 bases. The germline V gene sets CDR1 to KGHSH and CDR2 to LQKENI. This sample is drawn from a study of cytomegalovirus exposure and HLA in healthy donors (dated by TCRdb to the late 2010s). In the study overall: In an earlier analysis of some 610 of the donors, 250 to 350 Gb of sequence data and 95 million to 130 million unique TCR beta sequences from about 179 million T cells were reported. Approximately 300 gigabases of sequencing data and tens of millions of unique TCR sequences were included in an early release covering around 600 HLA-typed donors. Among the approximately 420 genotyped donors, about 83% belonged to the genetic ancestry cluster associated with self-reported Caucasian donors. The study aimed to test whether signatures of past pathogen exposure could be identified by cataloging public T cell receptors. The study profiled the T cell repertoires of around 700 subjects by immunosequencing and related them to cytomegalovirus serostatus. Along with the approximately 650-subject first cohort, a separate validation cohort of more than 90 different subjects was used. High-throughput TCR immunosequencing, statistical association of individual TCRs with disease status, and machine learning were combined to predict cytomegalovirus infection status. To study patterns of TCR occurrence, a later analysis re-analyzed previously published TCR beta repertoires from under 750 donors and added high-resolution HLA genotyping. In the later analysis, no new phenotypic data were used to find candidate immune exposures; instead, reliance was placed on TCR beta sequences and their occurrence across donors. To decide whether each TCR beta V gene segment behaved as functional or pseudogenic, an earlier analysis of fewer than 750 of the donors relied on high-throughput TCR beta sequencing. Donor age, sex, ethnicity and CMV serostatus were compiled together with the repertoire data. A later genetic analysis used genome-wide SNP genotypes for about 60% of the roughly 670 donors, treating that subset as a discovery cohort. Every discovery cohort repertoire had been produced on one sequencing platform. HLA typing included class I and class II loci at four-digit resolution. Typing coverage varied by locus: roughly 629-640 donors for A, B, C, DRB1 and DQB1; roughly 520 for DQA1; more than 600 for DPA1; more than 450 for DPB1. Roughly 5 DR-DQ haplotypes were handled as single units for association and clustering, since linkage in the cohort was strong. Among around 400 genotyped donors of the cohort, an average of approximately 250,000 unique TCR beta nucleotide sequences were sequenced per donor, approximately 20% of them non-productive.

Broad study findings and their caveats: According to a later analysis, TCR association rates differed among HLA loci, with DRB1 alleles showing the most associated TCRs and HLA-C alleles showing the fewest. In both the original and validation cohorts, the classifier was reported to diagnose cytomegalovirus status with high specificity and sensitivity. A few of the identified cytomegalovirus-associated TCR beta chains were confirmed in vitro to be specific for cytomegalovirus antigens. When HLA alleles, especially DR and DQ, strongly co-occurred, TCR associations were difficult to assign to individual alleles. Because some donors lacked HLA typing at each locus, the association tests relied only on the typed subset. According to a later analysis, parvovirus B19, influenza, CMV and Epstein-Barr virus appeared linked to several top co-occurrence clusters. The presence/absence analyses assumed that sequencing depth was roughly uniform across donors, and that assumption may not be true. Immune exposure information for the cohort was limited to CMV serostatus. A cluster of highly shared sequence variants was judged likely to represent a technical artifact of the sequencing pipeline. Most TCR sequences were seen in very few donors, while some public TCRs were found in many individuals. A later analysis found that HLA-associated TCR beta chains were more clonally expanded and had lower generation probabilities than equally common non-associated chains. The earlier analysis of some 540 of the donors excluded about 16 rarely observed V segments, including chromosome 9 orphons, because counts were too low. A further reported finding was that TCR beta sequences accurately predicted the HLA-A and HLA-B alleles for most subjects in the first cohort. A later genetic analysis reported fewer N-insertions in productive TCRs among donors in an Asian-associated ancestry cluster than the roughly 650-donor mean. The authors suggested that the approach could potentially be generalized to other disease states and immunological phenotypes. In a later analysis, 15,000 to 20,000 TCR beta sequences were associated with specific HLA alleles at a false discovery rate of 0.05. Most CMV-associated TCR beta chains appeared to be HLA-restricted in a later analysis, and the HLA associations seemed to be driven largely by CMV exposure. Correlated functional status among segregating V segments might reflect linkage disequilibrium, but an unknown experimental factor could not be ruled out. The 87-base-pair reads could not distinguish some IMGT-functional V segments, including TRBV6-2 and TRBV6-3, so those segments were excluded. In an earlier analysis of some 500 of the donors, most TCR beta V segments were observed in productive rearrangements about 87% or about 30% of the time, broadly matching IMGT annotations. Only TCR beta chains were sequenced in this cohort, and the absence of alpha or paired-chain data limited detectable features. The study listed around 160 TCR beta chains as associated with cytomegalovirus. A later genetic analysis associated a missense DCLRE1C variant with V-gene and J-gene trimming of TCR beta chains, and an independent cohort replicated the association.

The method was the immunoSEQ multiplex PCR assay. The multiplex PCR relied on a mix of 60 forward primers for TCR Vbeta segments and 13 reverse primers for TCR Jbeta segments. The CDR3 region of rearranged TCR beta genes was amplified from genomic DNA with a multiplex PCR assay. On the Illumina HiSeq System, the amplified TCR beta libraries were sequenced as 87-base-pair reads. As for how the authors treated the data: In a later analysis, about 80 million unique TCR beta chains were counted across the 650 to 750 repertoires, and roughly 11 million of these chains were shared by at least two donors. Raw reads were error-corrected and collapsed into unique sequences by a nearest-neighbor algorithm in which closely related sequences were merged to remove PCR and sequencing errors. CDR3 sequences were aligned to IMGT reference sequences to assign V, D and J gene segments. For a sequence to be retained, at least a six-nucleotide match to both a V gene segment and a J gene segment was required. Rearrangements were classified as productive when the CDR3 lacked stop codons and remained in frame with V and J, and all other rearrangements were classified as non-productive. CDR3 was defined according to IMGT convention as the region running from the second conserved V-encoded cysteine to the conserved J-encoded phenylalanine. Sequences without an unambiguous match to a single V gene segment were excluded from the earlier analysis of about 630 of the donors. In an earlier analysis of several hundred of the donors, V segments were called functional above 56.7% productive rearrangements and were called segregating when the between-donor standard deviation exceeded 5%. A statistical classification framework was built for diagnosing cytomegalovirus status from the catalog of TCR beta chain sequences. A later analysis assigned V and J genes by comparing TCR nucleotide sequences with IMGT/GENE-DB human TR gene sequences. A later analysis assigned CDR3 sequences and most-parsimonious VDJ recombination scenarios with the TCRdist pipeline. In a later analysis, every TCR beta chain was defined by the combination of its CDR3 amino acid sequence and its V-gene family, and reads without a unique V-gene family were dropped. In a later analysis, 500 to 650 highly shared, low-generation-probability nucleotide sequences were removed to address suspected cross-contamination and a sequencing artifact. For each public chain, a later analysis derived a clonal expansion index from normalized ranks of inferred template counts within each repertoire. In a later analysis, generation probabilities were computed with a VDJ recombination model fitted to out-of-frame rearrangements, and the resulting probabilities were checked against IGoR. In a later analysis, hypergeometric tests were used to score TCR-TCR, TCR-HLA and TCR-CMV co-occurrence, with a repertoire-size bias correction applied to TCR pairs. To estimate false discovery rates, a later analysis permuted the HLA or CMV assignments 20 times. In a later analysis, co-occurring TCRs were grouped using DBSCAN, and TCRdist sequence similarity was added for clustering within HLA-allele-positive subsets. For co-occurrence clustering, repertoires with fewer than 30,000 or more than 120,000 public chains were excluded, along with four or five repertoires with anomalous nucleotide sharing. Entries here come from immuneACCESS through TCRdb and include only in-frame sequences with V and J called. Some clones fail to appear in such tables; in the studies checked, an unresolved V gene covers under half of the shortfall, and the cause of the remainder is unknown. Clone size and the V and J calls come from that table; the DNA yielded D and trimming. This sample is represented by 70,000 to 100,000 clones; more than 70% of them were singletons. The top ten clonotypes cover roughly 2% of the sample.

The cohort consisted of 650 to 850 healthy bone marrow donors. Cohort members were all nominally healthy when sampled, although unrecorded immune exposures were likely present. The donor tested CMV seronegative, placing the donor among the 350 or so seronegative members of the cohort. A peripheral blood sample was provided by each donor, and peripheral blood mononuclear cells were used for TCR beta sequencing. The Qiagen DNeasy Blood Extraction Kit was used to extract genomic DNA from the blood cell samples. The chain links TRBV18 with TRBJ1-4; the D gene identity is not certain. Specimen: PBMCs. The TCR sequence derives from a man between 18 and 29 years old in good health and CMV-seronegative. The nucleotide sequence reads TGTGCCAGCTCACCACCGGCTAGAACCAATAAACTGTTTTTT. This yields the protein CASSPPARTNKLFF.